The next 17 T cell receptor beta chains were all read from a single sample in a study of OX40 agonist ivuxolimab in advanced cancers. Repertoires were generated with immunoSEQ multiplex PCR, while TCRdb's copy carries only in-frame clones and drops some. The sample holds 40,000 to 55,000 clones, more than 70% seen once. This specimen was CD4+ or CD8+ T cells sorted from blood, taken in a trial of the OX40 agonist ivuxolimab. Every receptor here comes from an adult with an advanced solid tumor such as melanoma, head and neck, liver or kidney cancer.

The chain uses TRBV4-1 and TRBJ2-7; tentative D call: TRBD2 (6 bases). V was shortened by 0 bases and J by 1 base, with 16 bases between the two germline ends. Germline CDR1 reads MGHRA; CDR2 reads YSYEKL. The CDR3 is 17 residues long. CDR3 in DNA: TGCGCCAGCAGCCAAGATAGCGGACGGCGTTATTCCTACGAGCAGTACTTC. This translates into CASSQDSGRRYSYEQYF.

The chain employs TRBV27 and TRBJ1-6; a possible D gene is TRBD1 (5 bases). The length of the CDR3 is 17 residues. Deletions cut 8 bases from V and 0 bases from J, with 17 bases between. CDR1 is MNHEY, CDR2 SMNVEV, per germline (reference sequence). The CDR3 region has the DNA TGTGCCAGCGGGTTCTTACCGGGGCCCTCCTATAATTCACCCCTCCACTTT. It codes for CASGFLPGPSYNSPLHF.

The chain links TRBV6-6 to TRBJ1-6; D ambiguous. The V end lost 8 bases, the J end lost 5 bases, and 10 bases lay between the germline ends. CDR1 and CDR2 from the germline V gene are MNHNY and SVGAGI (reference sequence). This CDR3 is 13 amino acids long. The CDR3 protein is CASPRPDNSPLHF. The CDR3, as DNA: TGTGCCAGCCCCAGACCTGATAATTCACCCCTCCACTTT.

The V gene is TRBV29-1, the J gene TRBJ1-1; D possibly corresponds to TRBD1 (6 bases). The CDR3 covers 14 residues. Trimming left V 6 bases short and J 3 bases short, with 17 bases between. Germline loops: CDR1 SQVTM, CDR2 ANQGSEA. This CDR3 is CSVSGVKVHTEAFF. CDR3 DNA sequence: TGCAGCGTCTCAGGGGTAAAGGTGCACACTGAAGCTTTCTTT.

There are a few counts of this clone. This sequence joins TRBV4-1 and TRBJ1-5; the D gene is possibly TRBD1 (6 bases). CDR1 MGHRA and CDR2 YSYEKL come from the germline V gene. Trimming shortened V by 4 bases and J by 5 bases, and 18 bases separated the two germline ends. The CDR3 consists of 16 residues. The CDR3 DNA follows: TGCGCCAGCAGCCTTCGCCACAGGGTGGATCATCAGCCCCAGCATTTT. This encodes CASSLRHRVDHQPQHF.

On this clone itself: The sample carries other DNA sequences with the same CDR3. The gene calls are TRBV6-4 and TRBJ2-1; D gene ambiguous. Germline assignment: CDR1 MRHNA and CDR2 SNTAGT. This CDR3 is built from 13 residues. V lost 0 bases and J 8 bases, leaving 8 bases between the germline ends. CDR3 in amino acids: CASSDSIGDEQFF. The CDR3 DNA reads TGTGCCAGCAGTGACTCGATTGGGGATGAGCAGTTCTTC.

This chain joins TRBV19 and TRBJ1-2, with 7 positions matching TRBD1. Germline CDR1 is LNHDA and CDR2 is SQIVND (reference sequence). V lost 4 bases and J lost 7; bases outside the gene matches: 12. CDR3 length equals 15 residues. CDR3 protein: CASSKDRSVLSGYTF. In DNA form, the CDR3 reads TGTGCCAGTAGTAAGGACAGGTCCGTATTAAGTGGCTACACCTTC.

The CDR3: CASSLGQKLFF. CDR3 nucleotide sequence: TGTGCCAGCAGCTTAGGACAGAAACTGTTTTTT. The chain recombines TRBV11-2 with TRBJ1-4, with D maybe TRBD1 (5 bases). Trimming pared 1 base from V and 11 bases from J, leaving 5 bases between. Germline V gives CDR1 SGHAT, CDR2 FQNNGV. This CDR3 has 11 residues.

This chain uses TRBV6-1 with TRBJ1-1; a possible D gene is TRBD1 (6 bases). Trimming shortened V by 6 bases and J by 5 bases, and 16 bases separated the two germline ends. The CDR3 is 14 amino acids. Germline-derived CDR1 and CDR2 are MNHNS and SASEGT. The CDR3 coding sequence is TGTGCCAGCAGGCAAAAGGGGGAGTGGACTGAAGCTTTCTTT. This codes for CASRQKGEWTEAFF.

This chain connects TRBV6-1 to TRBJ1-2, with no clear D. Germline V gene lookup returns CDR1 MNHNS and CDR2 SASEGT. V was pared by 5 bases and J by 3 bases, with 10 bases between. There are 13 residues in the CDR3. The chain's CDR3 is CASSYAGYYGYTF. CDR3 sequence (DNA): TGTGCCAGCAGTTATGCAGGATACTATGGCTACACCTTC.

The genes are TRBV5-8 and TRBJ2-7, with TRBD1 matching over 11 bases. The junction had 10 bases not matched to a gene; V was cut back by 4 bases and J by 7 bases. Germline CDR1 reads SGHTS; CDR2 reads YDEGEE. CDR3 size: 15 residues. CDR3: CASSRWTGGSQEQYF. The CDR3, as DNA: TGTGCCAGCAGCAGATGGACAGGGGGCTCTCAGGAGCAGTACTTC.

The chain combines TRBV18 with TRBJ1-3; possible D gene TRBD1, 5 bases. The CDR3 loop spans 21 amino acids. CDR1 and CDR2 from the germline V gene are KGHSH and LQKENI. V lost 2 bases, J lost 0 bases, and 26 bases lay in between. The CDR3 spells CASSPWEGEGIPKHSGNTIYF. DNA of the CDR3: TGTGCCAGCTCACCATGGGAAGGGGAAGGTATTCCCAAACACTCTGGAAACACCATATATTTT.

V and J are TRBV7-9 and TRBJ2-6; D remains ambiguous. Trimming removed 3 bases from V and 0 bases from J, with 6 bases in between. The CDR3 extends over 15 amino acids. Germline V CDR1 and CDR2: SEHNR, FQNEAQ (reference sequence). The CDR3 DNA reads TGTGCCAGCAGCTTCCCTATCTCTGGGGCCAACGTCCTGACTTTC. Protein sequence: CASSFPISGANVLTF.

This chain connects TRBV5-1 to TRBJ1-2; TRBD1 matches at 9 bases. This CDR3 is built from 14 residues. The germline V gene encodes CDR1 SGHRS and CDR2 YFSETQ. Trimming cost V 1 base and J 6 bases; bases outside gene matches: 4. The CDR3 here is CASSLQWTGDGYTF. In nucleotides, the CDR3 is TGCGCCAGCAGCTTGCAGTGGACAGGGGATGGCTACACCTTC.

This clone appeared once. The chain combines TRBV27 with TRBJ2-2; D gene ambiguous. This CDR3 is built from 15 residues. Germline-derived CDR1 and CDR2 are MNHEY and SMNVEV (reference sequence). V was trimmed by 2 bases and J by 3 bases, leaving 10 bases between them. The CDR3 DNA reads as TGTGCCAGCAGTTTAAGCCAGGCTCACACCGGGGAGCTGTTTTTT. This codes for CASSLSQAHTGELFF.

The CDR3, as DNA: TGTGCCAGCAGCTTAGGTGCGAATCAGCCCCAGCATTTT. This sequence encodes CASSLGANQPQHF. The rearrangement links TRBV11-2 to TRBJ1-5; D call uncertain. The CDR3 spans 13 residues. Germline V gene lookup returns CDR1 SGHAT and CDR2 FQNNGV. V lost 1 base, J lost 4 bases, and 5 bases lay in between.

V is TRBV27 and J is TRBJ1-2; tentatively, D is TRBD1 (6 bases). The CDR3 loop spans 13 amino acids. The V and J ends lost 5 bases and 4 bases respectively, with 11 bases between them. Germline V lookup: CDR1 MNHEY, CDR2 SMNVEV (reference sequence). CDR3 nucleotides: TGTGCCAGCAGTGATACAGGGTCCTATGGCTACACCTTC. Translated: CASSDTGSYGYTF.